The 28 T cell receptor beta chains in this list originate from one sample, sequenced in a study of T cell changes during pregnancy in multiple sclerosis. Method: immunoSEQ multiplex PCR; TCRdb's copy keeps in-frame clones and lacks some. Among roughly 75,000 clones listed, approximately 91% were seen once. Sequencing used peripheral blood, obtained before pregnancy. These receptors originate from a female donor with multiple sclerosis, enrolled in a pregnancy study.

This rearrangement joins TRBV7-6 to TRBJ2-3; TRBD2 aligns across 7 bases. V gave up 4 bases and J gave up 0 bases; unmatched junction bases: 4. CDR3 length: 15 amino acids. Germline CDR1 and CDR2: SGHVS and FNYEAQ. CDR3 DNA: TGTGCCAGCAGCTGGGGAGCGGGGAGCACAGATACGCAGTATTTT. Its protein product is CASSWGAGSTDTQYF.

The chain combines TRBV29-1 with TRBJ1-2; possibly TRBD1 for D (5 bases). Germline lookup yields CDR1 SQVTM and CDR2 ANQGSEA. Trimming left V 7 bases short and J 1 base short, with 13 bases between. The CDR3 extends over 13 amino acids. The chain's CDR3 is CSAFLQVNYGYTF. In DNA, the CDR3 is TGCAGCGCCTTCTTACAGGTTAACTATGGCTACACCTTC. The full variable domain, in which reference TRBV29-1 and TRBJ1-2 provide the parts outside the CDR3, is SAVISQKPSRDICQRGTSLTIQCQVDSQVTMMFWYRQQPGQSLTLIATANQGSEATYESGFVIDKFPISRPNLTFSTLTVSNMSPEDSSIYLCSAFLQVNYGYTFGSGTRLTVV.

The rearrangement joins TRBV10-3 to TRBJ2-7, with TRBD1 matching over 7 bases. The trim removed 5 bases at V and 5 bases at J, leaving 6 bases unmatched. Germline values: CDR1 ENHRY, CDR2 SYGVKD. This CDR3 spans 13 amino acids. The CDR3 spells CAISPTGINEQYF. CDR3 nucleotides: TGTGCCATCAGTCCGACAGGGATCAACGAGCAGTACTTC.

This chain uses TRBV4-1 with TRBJ1-6; D remains ambiguous. There are 13 residues in the CDR3. The V end lost 0 bases, the J end lost 7 bases, and 4 bases lay between the germline ends. Germline CDR1 MGHRA, CDR2 YSYEKL. The CDR3 here is CASSQDINSPLHF. DNA for the CDR3: TGCGCCAGCAGCCAAGATATAAATTCACCCCTCCACTTT.

A few counts support this clone. V is TRBV9 and J is TRBJ1-1, with 9 bases that match TRBD1. V lost 0 bases and J lost 0; bases outside the gene matches: 6. Germline V lookup: CDR1 SGDLS, CDR2 YYNGEE. This CDR3 contains 17 residues. In DNA form, the CDR3 reads TGTGCCAGCAGCGTAGAGGACAGGGGATTAATGAACACTGAAGCTTTCTTT. Translated: CASSVEDRGLMNTEAFF.

The chain combines TRBV19 with TRBJ1-1; TRBD1 matches at 7 bases. With 5 bases clipped from V and 1 base from J, the junction kept 7 bases outside the gene matches. The CDR3 has 15 amino acids. Germline V lookup: CDR1 LNHDA, CDR2 SQIVND (reference sequence). CDR3 protein: CASSFRTGENTEAFF. CDR3 coding DNA: TGTGCCAGTAGTTTTCGAACAGGGGAGAACACTGAAGCTTTCTTT.

This rearrangement joins TRBV19 to TRBJ2-2; 7 positions match TRBD2. This CDR3 is built from 15 residues. Germline assignment: CDR1 LNHDA and CDR2 SQIVND (reference sequence). With 1 base clipped from V and 4 bases from J, the junction kept 3 bases outside the gene matches. CDR3 DNA sequence: TGTGCCAGTAGTATAGGCCCTAGCGGCACCGGGGAGCTGTTTTTT. It specifies CASSIGPSGTGELFF.

This chain connects TRBV18 to TRBJ1-1; tentatively, D is TRBD1 (6 bases). V lost 1 base and J lost 4, with 13 bases in between. CDR1 and CDR2 (germline): KGHSH, LQKENI. The CDR3 covers 15 residues. CDR3 in amino acids: CASSPQGVLGTEAFF. CDR3 DNA sequence: TGTGCCAGCTCACCACAGGGGGTGCTAGGCACTGAAGCTTTCTTT.

The chain uses TRBV18 and TRBJ1-1; 9 bases are a match to TRBD1. The V gene's germline CDR1 is KGHSH and CDR2 LQKENI. J was trimmed by 0 bases and V by 5 bases; bases with no gene match: 7. The CDR3 length is 16 residues. This CDR3 reads CASSEWTGDLNTEAFF. CDR3 sequence (DNA): TGTGCCAGCTCAGAGTGGACAGGGGACCTGAACACTGAAGCTTTCTTT.

This clone has more than one count but fewer than ten. This chain joins TRBV28 and TRBJ1-1; D remains unclear. Per the germline V gene, CDR1 is MDHEN and CDR2 is SYDVKM. V shed 5 bases and J shed 7 bases, with 14 bases lying between them. CDR3 length: 13 amino acids. The CDR3 reads CASSLGGRIEAFF. The CDR3 DNA reads as TGTGCCAGCAGTCTCGGAGGGCGGATTGAAGCTTTCTTT.

V usage is TRBV7-3 and J usage is TRBJ1-2; 10 positions agree with TRBD1. The CDR3 is made up of 19 amino acids. Trimming took 5 bases from V and 4 from J; bases not matched to a gene: 19. CDR1 and CDR2 from the germline V gene are SGHTA and FQGTGA. Written as DNA, the CDR3 is TGTGCCAGCAGCACCCCCGGGGGACAGGGGATCGTCTGTCTCTATGGCTACACCTTC. Protein: CASSTPGGQGIVCLYGYTF.

The chain carries TRBV21-1 and TRBJ1-4; TRBD1, the table's D call, was not compared with the DNA. TRBV21-1 is annotated as a pseudogene. The length of the CDR3 is 14 residues. CDR3 residues: CASSSISTNEKLFF. The CDR3, as DNA: TGTGCCAGCAGCTCCATTTCAACTAATGAAAAACTGTTTTTT.

V usage is TRBV28 and J usage is TRBJ1-1; 7 positions agree with TRBD1. Looked up from germline, CDR1 is MDHEN and CDR2 is SYDVKM. The CDR3 is 15 residues long. J was trimmed by 3 bases and V by 8 bases; bases with no gene match: 12. The chain's CDR3 is CASGQDIPLDTEAFF. The CDR3 coding sequence is TGTGCCAGCGGACAGGATATCCCTCTGGACACTGAAGCTTTCTTT.

The chain couples TRBV5-4 to TRBJ2-1; D may be TRBD2 (5 bases). Germline values: CDR1 SGHNT, CDR2 YYREEE (reference sequence). The ends were cut back, 3 bases at V and 6 bases at J, with 13 bases in the middle. This CDR3 region has 14 residues. In DNA form, the CDR3 reads TGTGCCAGCAGCTCCGATGGCCTAGCCAATGAGCAGTTCTTC. Translation: CASSSDGLANEQFF.

This CDR3 is CASSPALGGTEAFF. CDR3 nucleotides: TGTGCCAGCAGCCCCGCCTTGGGAGGGACTGAAGCTTTCTTT. The genes are TRBV11-2 and TRBJ1-1; D is unresolved. There are 14 residues in the CDR3. V lost 5 bases and J lost 5, with 15 bases in between. Germline values: CDR1 SGHAT, CDR2 FQNNGV.

The chain links TRBV4-1 to TRBJ1-2; TRBD1 might be the D (6 bases). The germline V gene encodes CDR1 MGHRA and CDR2 YSYEKL. The CDR3 has 16 amino acids. Trimming removed 2 bases at V and 7 bases at J, with 20 bases between. The CDR3 DNA reads TGCGCCAGCAGCCAAATCGGAGACAGGTGGTTGCGTGGCTACACCTTC. Encoded protein: CASSQIGDRWLRGYTF.

The table lists this clone with a few counts. The rearrangement links TRBV15 to TRBJ1-6; D might be TRBD1 (5 bases). V dropped 0 bases and J dropped 10 bases, with 16 bases sitting between them. Germline V gives CDR1 LNHNV, CDR2 YYDKDF (reference sequence). The CDR3 extends over 16 amino acids. CDR3 protein: CATSRDYGTQTSPLHF. The DNA of the CDR3 is TGTGCCACCAGCAGAGACTACGGGACTCAGACCTCACCCCTCCACTTT.

The chain links TRBV6-5 to TRBJ1-3; tentatively, D is TRBD1 (6 bases). This CDR3 contains 16 residues. The V gene lost 3 bases and the J gene lost 3 bases, with 15 bases spanning the gap. Germline V lookup: CDR1 MNHEY, CDR2 SVGAGI. Here the CDR3 DNA reads TGTGCCAGCAGTTATGGTCTAGGGGGGGTTGGAAACACCATATATTTT. Amino acids: CASSYGLGGVGNTIYF.

V gene TRBV15 combines with J gene TRBJ1-1, with D possibly matching TRBD1 (5 bases). The CDR3 totals 16 residues. From germline, CDR1 is LNHNV and CDR2 YYDKDF (reference sequence). Trimming left V 0 bases short and J 3 bases short, with 14 bases between. The CDR3 here is CATSRDTPGSDTEAFF. The CDR3, as DNA: TGTGCCACCAGCAGAGATACCCCAGGGTCGGACACTGAAGCTTTCTTT.

The chain combines TRBV7-3 with TRBJ2-1; a weak D match, TRBD2 (5 bases). V lost 1 base and J 6 bases, leaving 13 bases between the germline ends. Germline-derived CDR1 and CDR2 are SGHTA and FQGTGA. The CDR3 sequence is 15 residues long. CDR3 nucleotide sequence: TGTGCCAGCAGCTTAATTGACATGGGAGTCAATGAGCAGTTCTTC. Translation: CASSLIDMGVNEQFF.

The V call is TRBV10-2, the J call TRBJ2-7; tentatively, D is TRBD1 (6 bases). The V end lost 3 bases, the J end lost 5 bases, and 14 bases lay between the germline ends. The germline gives CDR1 WSHSY, CDR2 SAAADI. This CDR3 comprises 14 residues. The CDR3 DNA is TGCGCCAGCAGTGAAACCAGGGGATCGGACGAGCAGTACTTC. It codes for CASSETRGSDEQYF.

The chain is built from TRBV11-2 and TRBJ1-4; 7 nucleotides agree with TRBD1. The V segment lost 4 bases and the J segment 8 bases; nucleotides outside the gene matches: 13. There are 16 residues in the CDR3. CDR1 and CDR2 from the germline V gene are SGHAT and FQNNGV. CDR3 coding DNA: TGTGCCAGCAGCTACGGGGACAGACAGTCAGACGAAAAACTGTTTTTT. Its protein product is CASSYGDRQSDEKLFF. The full variable domain, with the rest looked up from reference TRBV11-2 and TRBJ1-4, is EAGVAQSPRYKIIEKRQSVAFWCNPISGHATLYWYQQILGQGPKLLIQFQNNGVVDDSQLPKDRFSAERLKGVDSTLKIQPAKLEDSAVYLCASSYGDRQSDEKLFFGSGTQLSVL.

This sequence joins TRBV5-6 and TRBJ1-6, with D possibly being TRBD1 (5 bases). CDR1 and CDR2 from the germline V gene are SGHDT and YYEEEE. This CDR3 has 13 residues. With 5 bases removed from V and 10 bases from J, the gap between germline ends came to 13 bases. Written as DNA, the CDR3 is TGTGCCAGCAGGGAAACGGAGGGGTCACCCCTCCACTTT. Translating it yields CASRETEGSPLHF.

The chain combines TRBV30 with TRBJ2-3; 11 bases are shared with TRBD2. The junction had 2 bases not matched to a gene; V was cut back by 2 bases and J by 1 base. The CDR3 extends over 15 amino acids. The germline gives CDR1 GTSNPN, CDR2 SVGIG (reference sequence). Written as DNA, the CDR3 is TGTGCCTGGAGTCGGGGACTAGCGGGCACAGATACGCAGTATTTT. This sequence encodes CAWSRGLAGTDTQYF.

The chain links TRBV5-1 to TRBJ2-7, with D possibly matching TRBD1 (6 bases). Germline V gene lookup returns CDR1 SGHRS and CDR2 YFSETQ. Deletions cut 7 bases from V and 2 bases from J, with 10 bases between. This CDR3 is built from 12 residues. The CDR3 loop is CASSGTTYEQYF. The CDR3 nucleotides are TGCGCCAGCTCCGGGACAACCTACGAGCAGTACTTC.

J is TRBJ1-1 and V is TRBV5-4; TRBD1 agrees at 7 bases. V trimming: 4 bases; J trimming: 6 bases; junction bases outside the gene matches: 15. Germline lookup yields CDR1 SGHNT and CDR2 YYREEE (reference sequence). The CDR3 consists of 16 residues. CDR3 nucleotides: TGTGCCAGCAGCACCAGGGCAGGGGGATTTTTGGCTGAAGCTTTCTTT. Amino acids: CASSTRAGGFLAEAFF.

The chain employs TRBV7-3 and TRBJ2-1; TRBD2 aligns across 10 bases. Trimming at V came to 3 bases and at J to 6 bases, leaving 5 bases not matched to a gene. The CDR3 covers 15 residues. Germline CDR1 is SGHTA and CDR2 is FQGTGA. CDR3 sequence (DNA): TGTGCCAGCAGCTTGTCAGCGGGGGGGCCCAATGAGCAGTTCTTC. This sequence encodes CASSLSAGGPNEQFF.

This rearrangement joins TRBV5-1 to TRBJ1-1; maybe TRBD1 (5 bases). Germline V gene data show CDR1 as SGHRS and CDR2 as YFSETQ. V was clipped by 0 bases and J by 2 bases, with 11 bases between them. This CDR3 spans 15 amino acids. CDR3 residues: CASSLGGRANTEAFF. As DNA, the CDR3 is TGCGCCAGCAGCTTGGGTGGCAGGGCAAACACTGAAGCTTTCTTT.